This T cell receptor beta chain is drawn from a study of human T cells and chemical hapten exposure (dated by TCRdb to 2020 to 2023). Background for the entire study: For sensitization, 2% DPC in acetone was applied to an approximately 2 cm by approximately 2 cm area of upper inner arm skin. Blood for TCR sequencing was provided by twenty-nine alopecia patients at one to four time points (pre-sensitization, 2, 6 and 24 weeks). Blood was sampled from patients pre-sensitization (week 0) and at 2, 6 and about 24 weeks after DPC sensitization. The patient cohort, mostly female, included alopecia areata with under or over 50% scalp involvement, alopecia totalis and alopecia universalis. Throughout the roughly 26-week study period, patients were also given weekly therapeutic DPC doses on the scalp. Patch testing on the upper back used Finn chambers containing 0.01% DPC, with scoring done after 6 days according to International Contact Dermatitis Research Group standards. Libraries were pooled for sequencing, and per-sample TCR yields varied mainly because of small differences in library volumes within the pool. In alopecia patients, the study followed how the peripheral blood TCR repertoire changed in vivo over primary and secondary sensitization to diphenylcyclopropenone (DPC), a hapten.

This sample's time point label indicates: patch test 1, 2 weeks after DPC sensitization. The sample's treatment or condition, from its label and the paper: therapeutic diphenylcyclopropenone sensitization with weekly scalp DPC. At every patch-test visit, the blood draw took place before the patch test was put on. Eligible patients were aged 18 to 70, diagnosed with alopecia, deemed suitable for DPC therapy, and excluded if pregnant. Total RNA was extracted from unfractionated whole blood collected in Tempus Blood RNA tubes. This clonotype was seen repeatedly, ten times or more. No antigen is known for it. The sample holds no much larger clone one base away, and base qualities are not on file. Results and caveats for the whole study, not just this receptor: Significantly more large CDR3 similarity clusters were formed by expanded TCRs than by pre-sensitization or healthy control sets, consistent with antigen-driven responses. DPC sensitization did not change the number of TCRs with a frequency above 1 in 1000, and there was no evidence of changes in global repertoire structure. Repeated subsampling changed both the strength of the expansion versus patch-test correlation and the threshold at which the correlation became significant. Patch test score was positively correlated with the number of PT1 expanded TCRs, with significance at thresholds 8, 16 and 32 but not at 4. Alopecia, a presumed autoimmune disease, was present in all patients, so the immune response of the patients might differ from that of healthy individuals.

Reading the germline V gene (reference sequence) gives CDR1 MNHEY and CDR2 SMNVEV. V is pruned by 4 bases and J by 1 base, leaving 11 bases of the junction without a gene match. From cysteine to phenylalanine, the CDR3 is 17 amino acids long. Only the CDR3 portion is preserved as DNA: 51 bases, with reading frame beginning at the first base. The library relied on RACE. The sequencing machine was a NextSeq 500. During library preparation, unique molecular identifiers were attached to individual cDNA molecules so that TCRs could be counted in a quantitative, reproducible way. For every blood RNA sample, sequencing covered both the TCR alpha and TCR beta chains. Per the original workflow: The median number of TCRs per sample was 95,638, ranging from about 23,224 to 700,000. V, J and CDR3 annotation of the TCR reads was performed with the Decombinator software suite. To make PS versus PT1 abundance plots, every sample was subsampled to the same number of TCRs (28,000). Expanded TCRs were defined as absent before sensitization and observed at least eight times at the 2-week time point. TCRdb reprocessed the public reads (quality trimming at Q25 with fastp, clone calling with MiXCR) and kept in-frame beta chains. When rows share a CDR3 protein, they turn into one entry using the most common DNA and genes. The V and J calls and clone size come from TCRdb's table, not from the authors' own analysis. Within this sample are approximately 110,000 distinct CDR3 sequences, with 8% to 13% of them counted one time only. Under 4.5% of the sample is taken by the ten largest.

The sequences come from whole blood, collected in connection with sensitization to the hapten diphenylcyclopropenone (DPC). Rearrangement joined TRBV27 to TRBJ2-3, and 7 bases in between align with TRBD2. This TCR was recovered from a middle-aged woman with alopecia areata. Some clones in this sample may be carry-over from other donors' samples. The CDR3 has the sequence CASSSAVGDYGTDTQYF. Read as DNA, the sequence is TGTGCCAGCAGTTCGGCCGTAGGGGACTACGGCACAGATACGCAGTATTTT.